This T cell receptor beta chain emerged from a study of shared clonotypes between healthy human individuals. Germline CDR1 reads MNHEY; CDR2 reads SMNVEV (reference sequence). Trimming took off 6 bases at V and 2 bases at J, with 14 bases between the two ends. CDR3 length: 14 residues. Clones were sequenced by immunoSEQ multiplex PCR, and TCRdb holds only the in-frame ones, with some missing. The repertoire holds 1.6 million or so clones, with approximately 98.5% as singletons. The rearrangement joins TRBV27 to TRBJ2-7; tentatively, D is TRBD1 (6 bases). Sequencing input: naive CD4+ T cells sorted from blood. Subset given: CD45RA+ positively selected. The receptor was derived from a man younger than 45 in good health. The CDR3 region is CASSQDRVTYEQYF. The DNA for the CDR3 is TGTGCCAGCAGCCAGGACAGAGTAACCTACGAGCAGTACTTC.